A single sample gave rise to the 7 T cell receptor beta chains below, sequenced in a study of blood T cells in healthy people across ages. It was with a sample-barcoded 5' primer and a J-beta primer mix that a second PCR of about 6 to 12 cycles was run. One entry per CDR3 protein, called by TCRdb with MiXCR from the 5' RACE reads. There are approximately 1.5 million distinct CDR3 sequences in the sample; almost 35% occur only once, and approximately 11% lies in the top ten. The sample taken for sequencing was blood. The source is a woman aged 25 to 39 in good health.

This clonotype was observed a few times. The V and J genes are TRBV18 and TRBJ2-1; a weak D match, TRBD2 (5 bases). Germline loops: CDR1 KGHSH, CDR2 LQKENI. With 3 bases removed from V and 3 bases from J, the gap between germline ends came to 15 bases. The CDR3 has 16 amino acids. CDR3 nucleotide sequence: TGTGCCAGCTCACCTCGGGCGGACTCCTACTACAATGAGCAGTTCTTC. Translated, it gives CASSPRADSYYNEQFF. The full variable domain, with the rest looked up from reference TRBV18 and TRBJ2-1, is NAGVMQNPRHLVRRRGQEARLRCSPMKGHSHVYWYRQLPEEGLKFMVYLQKENIIDESGMPKERFSAEFPKEGPSILRIQQVVRGDSAAYFCASSPRADSYYNEQFFGPGTRLTVL.

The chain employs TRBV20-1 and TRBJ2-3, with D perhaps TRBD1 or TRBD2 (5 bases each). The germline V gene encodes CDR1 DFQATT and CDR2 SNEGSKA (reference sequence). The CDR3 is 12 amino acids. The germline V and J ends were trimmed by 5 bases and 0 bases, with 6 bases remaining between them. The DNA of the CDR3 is TGCAGTGCTGGGGACAGCACAGATACGCAGTATTTT. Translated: CSAGDSTDTQYF.

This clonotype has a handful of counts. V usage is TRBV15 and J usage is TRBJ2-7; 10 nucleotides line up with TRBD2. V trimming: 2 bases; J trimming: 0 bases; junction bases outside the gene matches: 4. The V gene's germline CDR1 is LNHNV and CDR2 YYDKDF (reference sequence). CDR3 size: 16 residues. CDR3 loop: CATSRRRTSGSYEQYF. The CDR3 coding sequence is TGTGCCACCAGCAGACGACGGACTAGCGGCTCCTACGAGCAGTACTTC.

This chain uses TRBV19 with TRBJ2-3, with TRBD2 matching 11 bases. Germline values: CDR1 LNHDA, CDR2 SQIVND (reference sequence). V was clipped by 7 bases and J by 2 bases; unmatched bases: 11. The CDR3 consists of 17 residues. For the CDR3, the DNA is TGTGCCAGTAAGGGCCCCTCACTAGCGGGGGCCACAGATACGCAGTATTTT. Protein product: CASKGPSLAGATDTQYF. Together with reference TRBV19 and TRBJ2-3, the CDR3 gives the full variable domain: DGGITQSPKYLFRKEGQNVTLSCEQNLNHDAMYWYRQDPGQGLRLIYYSQIVNDFQKGDIAEGYSVSREKKESFPLTVTSAQKNPTAFYLCASKGPSLAGATDTQYFGPGTRLTVL.

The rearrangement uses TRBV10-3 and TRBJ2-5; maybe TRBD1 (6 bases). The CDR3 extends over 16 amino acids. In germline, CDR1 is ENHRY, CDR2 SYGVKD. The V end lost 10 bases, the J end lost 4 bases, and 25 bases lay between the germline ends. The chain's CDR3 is CATRPRVGGGGETQYF. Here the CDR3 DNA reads TGTGCCACCAGGCCGAGAGTTGGGGGCGGAGGAGAGACCCAGTACTTC.

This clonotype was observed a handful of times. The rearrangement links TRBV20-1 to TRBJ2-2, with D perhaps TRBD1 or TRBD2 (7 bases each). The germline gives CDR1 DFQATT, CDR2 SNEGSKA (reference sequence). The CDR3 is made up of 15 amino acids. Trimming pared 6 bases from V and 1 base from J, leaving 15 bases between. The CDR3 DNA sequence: TGCAGTGCAGCCCAGGGGGGGAGGAACACCGGGGAGCTGTTTTTT. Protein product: CSAAQGGRNTGELFF.

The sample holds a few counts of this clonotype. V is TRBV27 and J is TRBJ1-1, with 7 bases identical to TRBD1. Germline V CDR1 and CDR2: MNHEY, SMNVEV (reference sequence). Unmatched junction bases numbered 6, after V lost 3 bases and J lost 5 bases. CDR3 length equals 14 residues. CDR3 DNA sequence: TGTGCCAGCAGTTTTGTCAGGGGGAGGACTGAAGCTTTCTTT. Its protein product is CASSFVRGRTEAFF.